This T cell receptor beta chain came from a study of glioma-infiltrating T cells after dendritic cell vaccination. The germline gives CDR1 SGDLS, CDR2 YYNGEE. The CDR3 loop spans 14 amino acids. V was pared by 4 bases and J by 3 bases, with 14 bases between. The repertoire was sequenced with immunoSEQ multiplex PCR; TCRdb's copy has only in-frame clones and lacks some. The repertoire consists of some 99,000 clones, with about 85% occurring once and the leading ten covering 5.4%. The time point here: after dendritic cell vaccination, including at tumor progression/relapse. Fresh-frozen tumor tissue and more than two years of survival data were available for all. Before vaccination, two weeks after the third vaccination, and at progression, PBMC were collected. The table lists this clone with a few counts. At the DNA level, this CDR3 is encoded by other sequences in the same sample as well.

This TCR came from a human donor with glioblastoma. The chain combines TRBV9 with TRBJ2-7, with no clear D. The sequencing here drew on blood, taken after dendritic cell vaccination. The CDR3 region has the DNA TGTGCCAGCAGCCCGCCCGGGTCGCACTACGAGCAGTACTTC. It specifies CASSPPGSHYEQYF.